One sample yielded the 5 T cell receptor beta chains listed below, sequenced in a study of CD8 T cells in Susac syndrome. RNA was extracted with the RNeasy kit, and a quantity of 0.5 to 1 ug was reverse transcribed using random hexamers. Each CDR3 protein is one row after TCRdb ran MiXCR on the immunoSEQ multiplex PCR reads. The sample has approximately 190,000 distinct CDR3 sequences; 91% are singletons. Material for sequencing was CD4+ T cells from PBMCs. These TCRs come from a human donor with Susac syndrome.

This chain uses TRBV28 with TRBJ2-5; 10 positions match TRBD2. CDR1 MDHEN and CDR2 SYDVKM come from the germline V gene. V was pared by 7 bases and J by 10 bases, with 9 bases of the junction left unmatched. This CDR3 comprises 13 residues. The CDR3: CASKTGTSALQYF. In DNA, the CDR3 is TGTGCCAGCAAGACCGGGACTAGCGCTCTCCAGTACTTC.

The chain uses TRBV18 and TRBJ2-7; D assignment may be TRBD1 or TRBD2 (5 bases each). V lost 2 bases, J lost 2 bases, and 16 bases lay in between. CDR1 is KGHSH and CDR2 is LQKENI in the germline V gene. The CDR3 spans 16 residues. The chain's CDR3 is CASSPDFGGPTYEQYF. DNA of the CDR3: TGTGCCAGCTCACCAGACTTTGGGGGACCAACCTACGAGCAGTACTTC.

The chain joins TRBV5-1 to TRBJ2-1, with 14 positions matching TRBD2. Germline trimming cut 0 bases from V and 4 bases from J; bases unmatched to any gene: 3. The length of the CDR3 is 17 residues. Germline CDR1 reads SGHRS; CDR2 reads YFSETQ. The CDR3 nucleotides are TGCGCCAGCAGCTTGGCCGGACTAGCGGGAGGTTACAATGAGCAGTTCTTC. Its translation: CASSLAGLAGGYNEQFF.

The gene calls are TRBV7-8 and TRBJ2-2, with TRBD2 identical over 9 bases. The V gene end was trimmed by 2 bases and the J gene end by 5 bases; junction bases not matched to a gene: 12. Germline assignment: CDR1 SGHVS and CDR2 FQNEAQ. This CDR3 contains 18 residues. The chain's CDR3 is CASSLPRGRGARTGELFF. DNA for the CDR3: TGTGCCAGCAGCTTACCGCGCGGGAGGGGGGCTAGGACCGGGGAGCTGTTTTTT.

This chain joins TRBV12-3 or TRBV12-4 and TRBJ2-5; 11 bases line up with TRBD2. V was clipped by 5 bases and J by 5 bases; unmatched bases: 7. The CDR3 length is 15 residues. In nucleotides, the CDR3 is TGTGCCAGCAGTCCGACGACTAGCGGGGCGGAGACCCAGTACTTC. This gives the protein CASSPTTSGAETQYF.